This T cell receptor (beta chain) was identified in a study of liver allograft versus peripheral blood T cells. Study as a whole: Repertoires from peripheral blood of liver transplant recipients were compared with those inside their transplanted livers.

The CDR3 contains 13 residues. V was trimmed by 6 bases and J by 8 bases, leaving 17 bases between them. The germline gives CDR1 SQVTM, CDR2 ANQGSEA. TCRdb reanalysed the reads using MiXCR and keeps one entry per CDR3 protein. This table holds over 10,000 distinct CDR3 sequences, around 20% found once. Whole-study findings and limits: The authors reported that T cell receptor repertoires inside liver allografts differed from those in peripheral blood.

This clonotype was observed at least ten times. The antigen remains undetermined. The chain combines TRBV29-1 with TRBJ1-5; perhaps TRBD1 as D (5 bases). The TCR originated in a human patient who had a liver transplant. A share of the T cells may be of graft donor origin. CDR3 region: CSVGGTDGKPQHF. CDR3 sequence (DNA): TGCAGCGTCGGTGGGACGGACGGGAAGCCCCAGCATTTT.